This TCR beta chain appears in the sequencing data of a study of tumor-infiltrating lymphocytes in primary liver carcinoma. Study-wide results and caveats: Significantly greater top-250-clone fractions characterized tumors relative to blood (p = 0.039).

This clonotype was counted many times. Its antigen is unknown. Unsorted bulk tissue (about 20-32 mg) underwent RNA and DNA co-extraction. The CDR3 runs to 16 residues. V lost 4 bases, J lost 0 bases, and 14 bases lay in between. Using a constant-region primer together with ProtoScript II reverse transcriptase, TCR beta cDNA was made from around 500 ng of total RNA. Slightly modified ARM-PCR with three nested multiplex PCR rounds yielded TCR beta libraries. The first two PCR rounds used TRBV1-TRBV30 forward primers with a C-beta reverse primer, 10 to 11 cycles each. MiXCR, run by TCRdb on the multiplex PCR reads, gives a single entry per CDR3 protein. The data contain more than 70,000 distinct CDR3 sequences, 55% to 85% of them singletons.

The sequencing sample was made of liver tumor tissue from sampling region 1. As to subset: tumor region T1, superior pole. This TCR was recovered from a man between 35 and 55 years old with primary liver carcinoma and hepatitis B virus infection. The chain employs TRBV12-3 or TRBV12-4 and TRBJ2-3; the D is unclear. For the CDR3, the DNA is TGTGCCAGCAGTTCTCCCGGACGCGCTAGCACAGATACGCAGTATTTT. This codes for CASSSPGRASTDTQYF.